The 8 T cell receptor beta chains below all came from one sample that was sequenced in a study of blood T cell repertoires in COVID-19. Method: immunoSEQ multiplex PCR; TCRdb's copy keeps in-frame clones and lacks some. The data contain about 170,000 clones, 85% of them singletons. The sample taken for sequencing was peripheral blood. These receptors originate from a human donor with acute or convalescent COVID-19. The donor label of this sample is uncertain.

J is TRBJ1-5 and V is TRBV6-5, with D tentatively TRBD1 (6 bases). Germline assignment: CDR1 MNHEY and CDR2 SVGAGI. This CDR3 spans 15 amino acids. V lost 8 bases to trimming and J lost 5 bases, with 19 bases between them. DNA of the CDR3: TGTGCCAGCGACAGGAACAGGGACACCTATCAGCCCCAGCATTTT. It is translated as CASDRNRDTYQPQHF.

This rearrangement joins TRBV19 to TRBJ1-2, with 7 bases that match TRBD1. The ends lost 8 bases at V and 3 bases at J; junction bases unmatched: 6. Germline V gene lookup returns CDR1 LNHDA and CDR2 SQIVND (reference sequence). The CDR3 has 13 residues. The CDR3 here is CASGWDSYYGYTF. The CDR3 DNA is TGTGCCAGTGGATGGGACAGCTACTATGGCTACACCTTC.

CDR3 nucleotide sequence: TGCGCCAGCAGCCAAGGGCAGGGTTCAAACGGGGAGCTGTTTTTT. As protein: CASSQGQGSNGELFF. J is TRBJ2-2 and V is TRBV4-3, with D possibly TRBD1 on 5 matching bases. Germline loops: CDR1 LGHNA, CDR2 YSLEER. V was shortened by 1 base and J by 7 bases, with 13 bases between the two germline ends. The CDR3 runs to 15 residues.

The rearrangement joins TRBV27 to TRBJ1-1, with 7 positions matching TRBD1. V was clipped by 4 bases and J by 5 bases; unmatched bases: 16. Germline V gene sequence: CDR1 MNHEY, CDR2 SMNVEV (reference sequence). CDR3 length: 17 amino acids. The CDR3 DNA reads TGTGCCAGCAGTTCCCCTGGAAAAGGGACAGCTAAAACTGAAGCTTTCTTT. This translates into CASSSPGKGTAKTEAFF.

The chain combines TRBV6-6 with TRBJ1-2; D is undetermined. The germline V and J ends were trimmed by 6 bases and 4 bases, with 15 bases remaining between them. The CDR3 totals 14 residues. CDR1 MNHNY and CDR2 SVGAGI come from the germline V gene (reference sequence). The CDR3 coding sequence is TGTGCCAGCAGCCCCGATGCGGGCGCCTATGGCTACACCTTC. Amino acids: CASSPDAGAYGYTF.

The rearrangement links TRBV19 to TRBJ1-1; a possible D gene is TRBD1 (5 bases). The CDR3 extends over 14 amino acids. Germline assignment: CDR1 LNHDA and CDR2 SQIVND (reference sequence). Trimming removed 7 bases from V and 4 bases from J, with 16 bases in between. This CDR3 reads CASKGARGGTEAFF. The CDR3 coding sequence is TGTGCCAGTAAAGGGGCTAGGGGCGGCACTGAAGCTTTCTTT.

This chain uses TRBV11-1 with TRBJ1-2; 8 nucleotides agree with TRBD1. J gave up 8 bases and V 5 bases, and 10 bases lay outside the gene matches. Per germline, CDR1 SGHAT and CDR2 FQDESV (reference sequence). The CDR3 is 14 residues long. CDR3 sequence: CASSLRQGSGGYTF. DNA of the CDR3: TGTGCCAGCAGCCTACGACAGGGGTCGGGGGGCTACACCTTC.

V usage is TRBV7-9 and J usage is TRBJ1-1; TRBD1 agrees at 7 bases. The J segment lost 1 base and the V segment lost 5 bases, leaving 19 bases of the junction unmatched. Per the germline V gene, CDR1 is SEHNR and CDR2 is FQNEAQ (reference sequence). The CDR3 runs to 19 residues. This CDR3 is CASSPRQGYINLSNTEAFF. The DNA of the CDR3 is TGTGCCAGCAGCCCGAGACAGGGTTATATAAACCTTTCGAACACTGAAGCTTTCTTT.